These T cell receptor beta chains were read from a single sample in a study of blood T cells in healthy people across ages. MiXCR, applied by TCRdb to the 5' RACE reads, yields one record per CDR3 protein. The sample holds about 1.6 million distinct CDR3 sequences, 30% to 35% seen once. The sequenced sample was blood. All receptors come from a woman aged 30 to 39 in good health. Each CDR3 is given with its conserved first and last residue. A D gene is named only where the DNA matches it firmly. Expanded clones get a size class; other rows say once, few or many, or leave the size out.

v_call	clone_size	d_call	j_call	cdr3_nt	cdr3_aa
TRBV10-3	many	TRBD2	TRBJ2-5	TGTGCCATCAAGCCTAGCGGGGGGTACCAAGAGACCCAGTACTTC	CAIKPSGGYQETQYF
TRBV7-3	-	TRBD2	TRBJ2-1	TGTGCCAGCAACTCTGGACTAGCGTATAATGAGCAGTTCTTC	CASNSGLAYNEQFF
TRBV28	-	-	TRBJ1-6	TGTGCCAGCAGTTTATATAGGACAGTACCTGTATCATTTCTGGGTTCACCCCTCCACTTT	CASSLYRTVPVSFLGSPLHF
TRBV7-6	-	-	TRBJ2-7	TGTGCCAGCAGCCCGACAGCAGGGTACGAGCAGTACTTC	CASSPTAGYEQYF
TRBV12-3/TRBV12-4	-	-	TRBJ1-2	TGTGCCAGCAGCCCGCATCCTGGGGACTACACCTTC	CASSPHPGDYTF
TRBV10-3	-	TRBD2	TRBJ2-1	TGTGCCATCAGCCCGCGGGGGAGCAATGGGAAGGGTGAGCAGTTCTTC	CAISPRGSNGKGEQFF
TRBV3-1	-	-	TRBJ2-3	TGTGCCAGCAGCCGGAGACTAGTGGGAAGCCTCCATGATACGCAGTATTTT	CASSRRLVGSLHDTQYF
TRBV27	-	TRBD1	TRBJ2-7	TGTGCCAGCTGGACCGGGACAGGGGGATCCTACGAGCAGTACTTC	CASWTGTGGSYEQYF
TRBV27	few	-	TRBJ2-6	TGTGCCAGCAGTTATAAGGGAGGCGTATTCTCTGGGGCCAACGTCCTGACTTTC	CASSYKGGVFSGANVLTF
TRBV14	-	-	TRBJ1-6	TGTGCCAGCAGCCAAGACAAGATCTCACCCCTCCACTTT	CASSQDKISPLHF
TRBV7-9	-	-	TRBJ2-4	TGTGCCAGCAGCTACCCCGAAGGGGAGCAGTACTTC	CASSYPEGEQYF
TRBV20-1	-	-	TRBJ2-3	TGCGGTACTACCGGTGGGACAGATACGCAGTATTTT	CGTTGGTDTQYF
TRBV20-1	-	-	TRBJ2-1	TGCAGTGCTCCTGCGGTTGGCAGTCGCTCCTACAATGAGCAGTTCTTC	CSAPAVGSRSYNEQFF
TRBV5-4	few	-	TRBJ2-5	TGTGCCAGCAGCTTGAAGGGTGTCTTAGGCGGAGAGACCCAGTACTTC	CASSLKGVLGGETQYF
TRBV12-3/TRBV12-4	many	-	TRBJ1-2	TGTGCCAGCAGTCCCAACTCACAGGGCCTCTATGGCTACACCTTC	CASSPNSQGLYGYTF
TRBV7-3	few	-	TRBJ2-1	TGTGCCAGCAGCTCCGCCCAGCGGCCCTCCTACAATGAGCAGTTCTTC	CASSSAQRPSYNEQFF
TRBV20-1	-	-	TRBJ2-7	TGCAGTGCTAGCGGGAGTGGCGAGCAGTACTTC	CSASGSGEQYF
TRBV12-3/TRBV12-4	few	-	TRBJ2-5	TGTGCCAGCAGCCGACAGCAGTACCCTCCAGAGACCCAGTACTTC	CASSRQQYPPETQYF
TRBV14	few	-	TRBJ2-3	TGTGCCAGCAGCCCCCTCGGGGGCCTCACAGATACGCAGTATTTT	CASSPLGGLTDTQYF
TRBV7-2	-	TRBD2	TRBJ2-3	TGTGCCAGCAGCCACCGGGCGGGGGGGACCAGCACAGATACGCAGTATTTT	CASSHRAGGTSTDTQYF
TRBV6-4	-	-	TRBJ1-5	TGTGCCAGCAGTGACGGTGGCGGCTATAGCAATCAGCCCCAGCATTTT	CASSDGGGYSNQPQHF
TRBV20-1	many	TRBD2	TRBJ2-7	TGCAGTGCTGCGACTAGCGGGAGGTCCCCTTCTATCGAGCAGTACTTC	CSAATSGRSPSIEQYF
TRBV18	few	TRBD2	TRBJ2-3	TGTGCCAGCTCGCCACAGGGAGCGGGAGGCGCAGATACGCAGTATTTT	CASSPQGAGGADTQYF
TRBV4-1	-	-	TRBJ1-4	TGCGCCAGCAGCCAAGTGGGAGGGGTTGAAAAACTGTTTTTT	CASSQVGGVEKLFF
TRBV6-1	few	-	TRBJ2-3	TGTGCCAGCAGTGAAGCTCGGGGTCCCACAGATACGCAGTATTTT	CASSEARGPTDTQYF
TRBV5-1	few	-	TRBJ1-6	TGCGCCAGCAGCTTGGATGGGGGGCTCAAGAATTCACCCCTCCACTTT	CASSLDGGLKNSPLHF
TRBV5-1	few	TRBD2	TRBJ2-5	TGCGCCAGCAGCTTGGAGCGGGGACAAGAGACCCAGTACTTC	CASSLERGQETQYF
TRBV12-3/TRBV12-4	-	-	TRBJ2-1	TGTGCCAGCAGTTTTCGAGGGGACTCACCTGAGCAGTTCTTC	CASSFRGDSPEQFF
TRBV5-1	-	TRBD2	TRBJ2-1	TGCGCCAGCAGCTTGGTAGCTCGTCGGGAGGGCTACCGTAAGGATGAGCAGTTCTTC	CASSLVARREGYRKDEQFF
TRBV6-1	-	TRBD2	TRBJ2-3	TGTGCCAGCAGTGATTTGACTAGCGGGAGTTTGAGTACGCAGTATTTT	CASSDLTSGSLSTQYF
TRBV15	-	-	TRBJ2-1	TGTGCCACCAGTAAGACTAGGTCCCACAATGAGCAGTTCTTC	CATSKTRSHNEQFF
TRBV7-2	-	TRBD1	TRBJ2-7	TGTGCCAGCCGCTCATTCGGGACAGGGTTCGACGAGCAGTACTTC	CASRSFGTGFDEQYF
TRBV5-6	-	TRBD1	TRBJ2-7	TGTGCCAGCAGCCCCGAACAGGGGTCCCACGAGCAGTACTTC	CASSPEQGSHEQYF
TRBV11-2	-	-	TRBJ2-1	TGTGCCAGCAGCTTAGAACGGGTAGTGGGTCGTGGTGAGCAGTTCTTC	CASSLERVVGRGEQFF
TRBV4-2	-	TRBD2	TRBJ2-3	TGTGCCAGCAGCCAAATAGCGGGAGGACGCGCGGATACGCAGTATTTT	CASSQIAGGRADTQYF
TRBV5-5	-	-	TRBJ1-5	TGTGCCAGCAGCTTGGCGGGTCCCAGTAGCAATCAGCCCCAGCATTTT	CASSLAGPSSNQPQHF
TRBV5-5	-	TRBD1	TRBJ1-5	TGTGCCAGCAGCCAAGAAACAGGGGCTAGCAATCAGCCCCAGCATTTT	CASSQETGASNQPQHF
TRBV5-5	few	TRBD1	TRBJ2-5	TGTGCCAGCAGCTTGGTGCCCTTGGACAGGGGGCGAGAGACCCAGTACTTC	CASSLVPLDRGRETQYF
TRBV20-1	few	-	TRBJ1-5	TGCAGTGCTAGAGCCCGGAATCAGCCCCAGCATTTT	CSARARNQPQHF
TRBV19	-	TRBD1	TRBJ1-5	TGTGCCAGTAGTATTACAGGGGAGTCAAATCAGCCCCAGCATTTT	CASSITGESNQPQHF